The T cell receptor beta chain described here comes from a study of blood T cells in healthy people across ages. Notes on the study in general: Age brought a roughly linear fall in TCR beta diversity measured per million T cells. Greater diversity and more naive CD4+ cells were seen in long-lived donors than in aged donors.

Sample-barcoded 5' priming and a J-beta primer mix drove a second PCR of about 6 to 12 cycles. Each TCR beta cDNA got a 12-nucleotide random molecular identifier. TCRdb reprocessed the 5' RACE reads via MiXCR and lists one record per CDR3 protein. The sample comprises over 1,200,000 distinct CDR3 sequences, approximately 59% of which are singletons, and more than 6% rests with the top ten. Healthy Caucasians from Russia aged about 6 to 90 served as donors. This clonotype was picked up a small number of times. No antigen is known for it. The specimen sequenced was blood. The sequence was collected from a man between 18 and 29 years old in good health.

CDR3 nucleotide sequence: TGTGCCAGCAGTACAGGGGATGTTGCGTGGAATTCACCCCTCCACTTT. It is translated as CASSTGDVAWNSPLHF. The chain recombines TRBV6-5 with TRBJ1-6; 7 bases fit TRBD1. Germline lookup yields CDR1 MNHEY and CDR2 SVGAGI. V gave up 5 bases and J gave up 7 bases; unmatched junction bases: 11. The CDR3 contains 16 residues.